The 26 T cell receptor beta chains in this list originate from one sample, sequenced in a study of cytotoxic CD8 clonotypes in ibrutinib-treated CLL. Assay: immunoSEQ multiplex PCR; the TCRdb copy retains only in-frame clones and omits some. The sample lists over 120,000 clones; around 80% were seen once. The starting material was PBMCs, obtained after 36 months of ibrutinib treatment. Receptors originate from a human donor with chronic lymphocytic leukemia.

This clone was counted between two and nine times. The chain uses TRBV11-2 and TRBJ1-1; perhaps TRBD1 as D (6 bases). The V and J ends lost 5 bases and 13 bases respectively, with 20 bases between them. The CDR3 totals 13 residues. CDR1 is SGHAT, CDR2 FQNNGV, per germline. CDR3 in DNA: TGTGCCAGCAGCCCTCGGACAGCTGGCGCCTTTTTCTTT. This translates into CASSPRTAGAFFF.

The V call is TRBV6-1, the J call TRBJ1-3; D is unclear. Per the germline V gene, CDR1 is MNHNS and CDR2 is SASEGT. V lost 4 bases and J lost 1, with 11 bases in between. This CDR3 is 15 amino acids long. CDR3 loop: CASSGIRVSGNTIYF. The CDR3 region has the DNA TGTGCCAGCAGTGGAATCCGAGTATCTGGAAACACCATATATTTT.

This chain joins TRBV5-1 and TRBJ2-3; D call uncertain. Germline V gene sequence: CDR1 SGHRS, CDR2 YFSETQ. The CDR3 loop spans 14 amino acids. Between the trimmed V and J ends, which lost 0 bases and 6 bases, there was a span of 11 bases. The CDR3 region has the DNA TGCGCCAGCAGCTTGGGTTCAACATTGGATACGCAGTATTTT. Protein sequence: CASSLGSTLDTQYF.

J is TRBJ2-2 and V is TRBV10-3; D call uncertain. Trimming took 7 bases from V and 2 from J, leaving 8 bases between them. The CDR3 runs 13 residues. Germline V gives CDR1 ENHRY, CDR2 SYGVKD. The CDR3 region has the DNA TGTGCCATCACCAGTAGAAACACCGGGGAGCTGTTTTTT. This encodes CAITSRNTGELFF.

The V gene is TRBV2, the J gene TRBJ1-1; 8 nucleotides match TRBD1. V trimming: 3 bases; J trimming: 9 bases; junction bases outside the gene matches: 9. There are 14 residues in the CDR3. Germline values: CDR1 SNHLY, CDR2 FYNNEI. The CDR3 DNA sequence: TGTGCCAGCAGTGACCCCAGACAGGGGACCCAAGCTTTCTTT. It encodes CASSDPRQGTQAFF.

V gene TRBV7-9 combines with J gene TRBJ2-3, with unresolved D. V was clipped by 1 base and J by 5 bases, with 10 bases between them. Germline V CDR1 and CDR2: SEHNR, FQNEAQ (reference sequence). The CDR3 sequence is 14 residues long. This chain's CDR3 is CASSLVRTGDTQYF. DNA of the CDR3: TGTGCCAGCAGCTTAGTACGTACGGGAGATACGCAGTATTTT.

For the CDR3, the DNA is TGCAGCGTGGGTACCCTAGCGGGGGCCGTCTACGAGCAGTACTTC. Its translation is CSVGTLAGAVYEQYF. This chain connects TRBV29-1 to TRBJ2-7, with 10 positions matching TRBD2. With 6 bases clipped from V and 3 bases from J, the junction kept 11 bases outside the gene matches. CDR3 length: 15 amino acids. Germline CDR1 reads SQVTM; CDR2 reads ANQGSEA.

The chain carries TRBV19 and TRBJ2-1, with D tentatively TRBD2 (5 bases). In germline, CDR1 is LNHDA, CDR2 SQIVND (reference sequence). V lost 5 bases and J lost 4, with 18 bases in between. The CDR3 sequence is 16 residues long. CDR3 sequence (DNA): TGTGCCAGTAGTGCTGAACTAGGAGGTGTTTACAATGAGCAGTTCTTC. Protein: CASSAELGGVYNEQFF. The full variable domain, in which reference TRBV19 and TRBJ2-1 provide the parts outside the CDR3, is DGGITQSPKYLFRKEGQNVTLSCEQNLNHDAMYWYRQDPGQGLRLIYYSQIVNDFQKGDIAEGYSVSREKKESFPLTVTSAQKNPTAFYLCASSAELGGVYNEQFFGPGTRLTVL.

CDR3 protein: CASSVVPGLAGAPSSTDTQYF. Written as DNA, the CDR3 is TGTGCCAGCAGCGTAGTCCCGGGGCTAGCGGGGGCCCCCTCCAGCACAGATACGCAGTATTTT. The chain links TRBV9 to TRBJ2-3; TRBD2 matches 10 bases. The CDR3 spans 21 residues. CDR1 and CDR2 from the germline V gene are SGDLS and YYNGEE. V was clipped by 0 bases and J by 0 bases; unmatched bases: 16.

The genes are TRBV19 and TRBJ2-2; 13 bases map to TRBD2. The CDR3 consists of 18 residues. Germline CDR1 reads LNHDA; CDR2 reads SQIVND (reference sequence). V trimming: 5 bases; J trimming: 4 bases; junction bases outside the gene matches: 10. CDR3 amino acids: CASSHAGLAGRRTGELFF. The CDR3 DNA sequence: TGTGCCAGTAGTCACGCGGGACTAGCGGGAAGACGCACCGGGGAGCTGTTTTTT.

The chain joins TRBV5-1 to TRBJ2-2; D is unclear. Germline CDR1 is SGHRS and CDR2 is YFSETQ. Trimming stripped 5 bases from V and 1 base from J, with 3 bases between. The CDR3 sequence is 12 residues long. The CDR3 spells CASSKNTGELFF. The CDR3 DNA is TGCGCCAGCAGTAAGAACACCGGGGAGCTGTTTTTT.

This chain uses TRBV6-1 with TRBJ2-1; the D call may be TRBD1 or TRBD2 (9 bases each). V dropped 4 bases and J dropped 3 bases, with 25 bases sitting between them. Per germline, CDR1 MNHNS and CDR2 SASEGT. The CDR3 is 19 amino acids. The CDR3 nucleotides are TGTGCCAGCAGTGCGGGACAGGGTTTCCTAGCGGGGAACTACAATGAGCAGTTCTTC. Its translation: CASSAGQGFLAGNYNEQFF.

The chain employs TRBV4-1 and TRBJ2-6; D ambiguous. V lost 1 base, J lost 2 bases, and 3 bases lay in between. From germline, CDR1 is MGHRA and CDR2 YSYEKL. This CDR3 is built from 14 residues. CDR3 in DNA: TGCGCCAGCAGCCAAGTAGCTGGGGCCAACGTCCTGACTTTC. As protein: CASSQVAGANVLTF.

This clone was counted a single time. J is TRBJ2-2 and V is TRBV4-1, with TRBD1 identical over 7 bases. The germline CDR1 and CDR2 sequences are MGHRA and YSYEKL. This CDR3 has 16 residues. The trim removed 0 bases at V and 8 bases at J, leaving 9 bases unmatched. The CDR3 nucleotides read TGCGCCAGCAGCCAAGAACCCCACAGGGGTCCAGGGGAGCTGTTTTTT. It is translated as CASSQEPHRGPGELFF.

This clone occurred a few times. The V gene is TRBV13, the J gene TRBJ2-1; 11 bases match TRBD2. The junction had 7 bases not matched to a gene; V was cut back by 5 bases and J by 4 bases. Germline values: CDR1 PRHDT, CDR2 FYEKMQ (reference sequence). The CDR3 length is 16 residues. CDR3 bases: TGTGCCAGCAGCCTTCGGCTAGCGGGAGGTTACAATGAGCAGTTCTTC. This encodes CASSLRLAGGYNEQFF. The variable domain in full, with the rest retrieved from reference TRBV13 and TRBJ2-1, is AAGVIQSPRHLIKEKRETATLKCYPIPRHDTVYWYQQGPGQDPQFLISFYEKMQSDKGSIPDRFSAQQFSDYHSELNMSSLELGDSALYFCASSLRLAGGYNEQFFGPGTRLTVL.

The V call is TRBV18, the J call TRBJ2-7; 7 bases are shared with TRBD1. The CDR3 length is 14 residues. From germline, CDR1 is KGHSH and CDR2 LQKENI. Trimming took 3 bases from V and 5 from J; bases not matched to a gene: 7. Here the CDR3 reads CASSPRGRGDEQYF. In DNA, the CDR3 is TGTGCCAGCTCACCTAGGGGGCGAGGGGACGAGCAGTACTTC.

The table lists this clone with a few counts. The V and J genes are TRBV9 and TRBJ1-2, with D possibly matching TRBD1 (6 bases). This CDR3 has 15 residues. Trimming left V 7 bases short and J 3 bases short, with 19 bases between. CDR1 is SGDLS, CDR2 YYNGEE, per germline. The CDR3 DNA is TGTGCCAGCTCGGATGATTACAGGGCTGACTATGGCTACACCTTC. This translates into CASSDDYRADYGYTF.

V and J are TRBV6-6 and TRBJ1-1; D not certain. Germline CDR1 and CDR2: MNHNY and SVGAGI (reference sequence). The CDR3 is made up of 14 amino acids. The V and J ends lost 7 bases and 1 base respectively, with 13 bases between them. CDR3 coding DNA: TGTGCCAGCACTTCGGGTAGTCGGAACACTGAAGCTTTCTTT. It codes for CASTSGSRNTEAFF.

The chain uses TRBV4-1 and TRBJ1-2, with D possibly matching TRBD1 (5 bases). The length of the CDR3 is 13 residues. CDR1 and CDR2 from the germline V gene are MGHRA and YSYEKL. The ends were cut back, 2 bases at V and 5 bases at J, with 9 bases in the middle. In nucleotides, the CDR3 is TGCGCCAGCAGCCAACAGGGTGTGTATGGCTACACCTTC. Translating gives CASSQQGVYGYTF.

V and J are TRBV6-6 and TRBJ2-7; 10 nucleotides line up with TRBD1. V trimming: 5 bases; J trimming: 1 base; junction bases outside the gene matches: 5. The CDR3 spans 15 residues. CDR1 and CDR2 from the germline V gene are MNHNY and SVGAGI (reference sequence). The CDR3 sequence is CASSHGQGESYEQYF. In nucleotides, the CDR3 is TGTGCCAGCAGTCACGGACAGGGGGAGTCCTACGAGCAGTACTTC.

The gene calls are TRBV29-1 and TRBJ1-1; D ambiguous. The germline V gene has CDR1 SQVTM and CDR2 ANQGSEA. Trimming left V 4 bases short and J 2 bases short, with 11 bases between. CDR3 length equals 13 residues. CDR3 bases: TGCAGCGTTGTGGTCAGGACCAACACTGAAGCTTTCTTT. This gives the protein CSVVVRTNTEAFF.

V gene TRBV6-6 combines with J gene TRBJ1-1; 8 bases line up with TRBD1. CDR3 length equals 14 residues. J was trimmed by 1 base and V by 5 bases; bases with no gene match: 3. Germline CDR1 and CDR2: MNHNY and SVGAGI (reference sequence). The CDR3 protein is CASSIGTGNTEAFF. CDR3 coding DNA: TGTGCCAGCAGTATTGGGACAGGGAACACTGAAGCTTTCTTT.

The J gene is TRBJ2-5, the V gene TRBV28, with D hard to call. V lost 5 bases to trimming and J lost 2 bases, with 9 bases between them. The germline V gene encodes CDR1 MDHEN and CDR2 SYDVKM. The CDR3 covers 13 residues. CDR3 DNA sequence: TGTGCCAGCAGTCCAAAGATACAAGAGACCCAGTACTTC. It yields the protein CASSPKIQETQYF.

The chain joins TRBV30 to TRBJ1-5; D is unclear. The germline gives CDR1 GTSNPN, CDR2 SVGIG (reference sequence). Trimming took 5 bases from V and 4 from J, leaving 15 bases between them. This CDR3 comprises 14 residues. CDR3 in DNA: TGTGCCTGGGACCCCGGGTTTGGAAATCAGCCCCAGCATTTT. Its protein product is CAWDPGFGNQPQHF.

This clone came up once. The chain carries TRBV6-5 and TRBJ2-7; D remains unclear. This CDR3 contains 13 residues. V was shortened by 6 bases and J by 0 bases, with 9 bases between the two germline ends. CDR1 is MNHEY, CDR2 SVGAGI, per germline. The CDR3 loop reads CASSWASSYEQYF. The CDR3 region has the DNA TGTGCCAGCAGCTGGGCCAGCTCCTACGAGCAGTACTTC.

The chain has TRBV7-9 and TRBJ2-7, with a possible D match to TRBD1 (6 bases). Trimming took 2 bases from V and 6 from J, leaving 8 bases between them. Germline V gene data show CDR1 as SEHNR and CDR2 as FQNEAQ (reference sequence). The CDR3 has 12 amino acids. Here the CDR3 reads CASSLTGFEQYF. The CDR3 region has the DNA TGTGCCAGCAGCTTAACAGGGTTCGAGCAGTACTTC.